This record covers a single T cell receptor beta chain. These data originate in a study of CD8 T cells in Susac syndrome. This CDR3 contains 14 residues. V lost 7 bases and J lost 5, with 15 bases in between. Germline V gene sequence: CDR1 LNHNV, CDR2 YYDKDF (reference sequence). With random hexamers, reverse transcription was performed on about 0.5 to 1 ug of RNA. TCR beta CDR3 was amplified by immunoSEQ multiplex PCR. This amplification extended across 54 Vbeta and 13 Jbeta segments. TCRdb processed the immunoSEQ multiplex PCR reads anew with MiXCR; each CDR3 protein has one entry. Of about 150,000 distinct CDR3 sequences listed, about 94% are singletons.

The chain recombines TRBV15 with TRBJ1-5; D is perhaps TRBD1 (5 bases). The sample consisted of CD8+ T cells from PBMCs. The clonotype comes from a human donor with multiple sclerosis. The CDR3 nucleotides read TGTGCCACCAAGGGGCGGAGATACGATCAGCCCCAGCATTTT. Translation gives CATKGRRYDQPQHF.